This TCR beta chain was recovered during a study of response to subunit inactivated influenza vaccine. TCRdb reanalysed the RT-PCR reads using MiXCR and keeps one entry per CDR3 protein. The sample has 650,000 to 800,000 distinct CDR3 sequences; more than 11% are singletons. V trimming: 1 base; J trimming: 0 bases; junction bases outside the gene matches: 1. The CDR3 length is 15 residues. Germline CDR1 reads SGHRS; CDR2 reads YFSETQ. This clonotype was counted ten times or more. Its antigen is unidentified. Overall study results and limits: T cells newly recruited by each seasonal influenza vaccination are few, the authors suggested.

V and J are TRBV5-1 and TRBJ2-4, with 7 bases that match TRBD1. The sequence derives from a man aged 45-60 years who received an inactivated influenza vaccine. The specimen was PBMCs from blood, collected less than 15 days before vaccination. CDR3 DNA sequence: TGCGCCAGCAGCTTGTCAGGGGGAGCCAAAAACATTCAGTACTTC. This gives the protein CASSLSGGAKNIQYF. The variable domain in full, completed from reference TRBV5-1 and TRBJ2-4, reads KAGVTQTPRYLIKTRGQQVTLSCSPISGHRSVSWYQQTPGQGLQFLFEYFSETQRNKGNFPGRFSGRQFSNSRSEMNVSTLELGDSALYLCASSLSGGAKNIQYFGAGTRLSVL.